This TCR beta chain was found in a study of spatial heterogeneity in lung cancer. Remarks on this clonotype: The antigen is not known. Given a much more abundant clone one base away, this may be a read error.

Time point in this sample: sample taken at primary tumor resection. The donor population consisted of over 55 patients with untreated, early-stage non-small cell lung cancer. Study findings and constraints: When ubiquitous and regional expanded TCRs were counted, their numbers tracked ubiquitous and regional nonsynonymous mutations, respectively. The number of expanded tumor alpha and beta chains correlated with mutation number.

MiXCR was run by TCRdb on the 5' RACE reads, yielding one entry per CDR3 protein. The data contain some 10,000 distinct CDR3 sequences, about 4.5% of them singletons. Germline CDR1 is DFQATT and CDR2 is SNEGSKA (reference sequence). With 4 bases removed from V and 5 bases from J, the gap between germline ends came to 26 bases. The CDR3 is 17 residues long. The V gene is TRBV20-1, the J gene TRBJ1-2; D perhaps matches TRBD1 (6 bases). The specimen comprised lung tumor tissue, sampled at surgery. The TCR originated in a female donor with early-stage non-small cell lung cancer. The CDR3 protein is CSAKAPRGGQGKYGYTF. The CDR3, as DNA: TGCAGTGCTAAGGCCCCAAGGGGGGGGCAGGGGAAATATGGCTACACCTTC.